These 4 T cell receptor beta chains originate from one sample sequenced in a study of T cells in localized non-small cell lung cancer. The data were produced by immunoSEQ multiplex PCR, yet TCRdb's version contains in-frame clones alone and is incomplete. The table includes about 21,000 clones, about nine tenths detected once. The source material was peripheral blood, sampled before any cancer treatment. All receptors come from a man between 40 and 75 years old with stage I lung adenocarcinoma.

The chain uses TRBV30 and TRBJ2-7, with TRBD1 matching 9 bases. CDR3 length: 13 residues. Germline loops: CDR1 GTSNPN, CDR2 SVGIG (reference sequence). V lost 3 bases to trimming and J lost 6 bases; unmatched junction nucleotides: 6. CDR3 in amino acids: CAWRQDRGSEQYF. DNA of the CDR3: TGTGCCTGGAGACAAGACAGGGGGAGCGAGCAGTACTTC.

About this clone itself: One end of the junction is discordant with germline, which a read error may explain. The chain carries TRBV19 and TRBJ1-1; 8 positions agree with TRBD1. Germline assignment: CDR1 LNHDA and CDR2 SQIVND (reference sequence). This CDR3 comprises 15 residues. This chain's CDR3 is CASTIGQGLNTEAFF. The CDR3 DNA reads TGTGCCAGTACTATAGGACAGGGACTGAACACTGAAGCTTTCTTT.

This clone was observed once. The chain couples TRBV5-1 to TRBJ2-7; a weak D match, TRBD2 (6 bases). This CDR3 has 14 residues. Trimming removed 1 base at V and 3 bases at J, with 11 bases between. Germline lookup yields CDR1 SGHRS and CDR2 YFSETQ. Here the CDR3 DNA reads TGCGCCAGCAGCTTGAGCCACGGGGGCTACGAGCAGTACTTC. Its protein is CASSLSHGGYEQYF. The complete variable domain, with remaining parts taken from reference TRBV5-1 and TRBJ2-7, reads KAGVTQTPRYLIKTRGQQVTLSCSPISGHRSVSWYQQTPGQGLQFLFEYFSETQRNKGNFPGRFSGRQFSNSRSEMNVSTLELGDSALYLCASSLSHGGYEQYFGPGTRLTVT.

V is TRBV7-6 and J is TRBJ2-2, with 8 bases fitting TRBD1. This CDR3 has 17 amino acids. Germline V CDR1 and CDR2: SGHVS, FNYEAQ. V shed 1 base and J 2 bases; nucleotides not matched to a gene: 6. The CDR3 DNA sequence: TGTGCCAGCAGCTTAGTTCCCGGACAGGGCAACACCGGGGAGCTGTTTTTT. This codes for CASSLVPGQGNTGELFF.